Included here is one T cell receptor beta chain sequence, with context. This entry belongs to a study of control samples from healthy donors and cancer patients. Profiled with immunoSEQ multiplex PCR; TCRdb holds only in-frame clones, not every one. The sample has about 120,000 clones, 80% to 90% seen once. The ends were cut back, 1 base at V and 7 bases at J, with 8 bases in the middle. The length of the CDR3 is 14 residues. Germline V gives CDR1 SEHNR, CDR2 FQNEAQ (reference sequence). The sequence was collected from a man aged 30 to 39 in good health. Sequencing input: blood. The rearrangement uses TRBV7-9 and TRBJ1-6, with D perhaps matching TRBD1 (5 bases). The CDR3 is CASSLEGINSPLHF. CDR3 nucleotides: TGTGCCAGCAGCTTAGAGGGGATAAATTCACCCCTCCACTTT.